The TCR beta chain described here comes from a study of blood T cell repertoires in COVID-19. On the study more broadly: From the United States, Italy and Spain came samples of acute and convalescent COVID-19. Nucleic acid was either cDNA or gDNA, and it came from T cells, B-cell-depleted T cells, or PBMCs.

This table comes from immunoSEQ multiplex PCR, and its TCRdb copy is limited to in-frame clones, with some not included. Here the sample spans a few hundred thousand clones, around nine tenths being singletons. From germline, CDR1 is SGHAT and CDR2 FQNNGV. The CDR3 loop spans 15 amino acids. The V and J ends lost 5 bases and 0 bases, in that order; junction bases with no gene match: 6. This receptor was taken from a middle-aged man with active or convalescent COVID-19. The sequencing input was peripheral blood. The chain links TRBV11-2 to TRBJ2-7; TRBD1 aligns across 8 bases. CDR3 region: CASSMTGASSYEQYF. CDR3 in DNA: TGTGCCAGCAGCATGACAGGGGCGAGCTCCTACGAGCAGTACTTC. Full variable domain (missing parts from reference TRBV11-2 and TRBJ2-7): EAGVAQSPRYKIIEKRQSVAFWCNPISGHATLYWYQQILGQGPKLLIQFQNNGVVDDSQLPKDRFSAERLKGVDSTLKIQPAKLEDSAVYLCASSMTGASSYEQYFGPGTRLTVT.